A single sample is the source of the 29 T cell receptor beta chains below, sequenced in a study of blood T cells in healthy people across ages. The authors ran a second PCR of 7 to 11 cycles using a sample-barcoded 5' primer and a J-beta primer mix. One entry per CDR3 protein results from TCRdb running MiXCR on the 5' RACE reads. The data contain more than 900,000 distinct CDR3 sequences, approximately 26% of them singletons. The sample was also linked to a second study, of T cells of mothers and their children.

Material for sequencing was blood. All receptors derive from a girl aged 2 to 9 in good health.

The chain links TRBV12-3 or TRBV12-4 to TRBJ2-5; 8 bases line up with TRBD1. With 6 bases clipped from V and 3 bases from J, the junction kept 3 bases outside the gene matches. The CDR3 totals 13 residues. CDR3 sequence (DNA): TGTGCCAGCAGAGACAGGGGTGAAGAGACCCAGTACTTC. Encoded protein: CASRDRGEETQYF.

Only one count was recorded for this clonotype. Here the CDR3 DNA reads TGTGCCAGCAGCGTAGACGGACTCCGCACAGATACGCAGTATTTT. The encoded protein is CASSVDGLRTDTQYF. V usage is TRBV9 and J usage is TRBJ2-3; tentatively, D is TRBD2 (5 bases). The CDR3 runs to 15 residues. CDR1 is SGDLS, CDR2 YYNGEE, per germline. V was cut by 0 bases and J by 1 base, with 9 bases left in between.

This chain links TRBV10-3 with TRBJ2-3; either TRBD1 or TRBD2 may fit D (5 bases each). V gave up 2 bases and J gave up 4 bases, with 16 bases separating them. This CDR3 comprises 16 residues. Germline loops: CDR1 ENHRY, CDR2 SYGVKD. CDR3 nucleotides: TGTGCCATCAGTGAGACCCGCTTCGGGGCCGCAGATACGCAGTATTTT. Translating gives CAISETRFGAADTQYF.

A few counts support this clonotype. Mismatch with germline at one junction end may stem from a read error. This chain joins TRBV6-1 and TRBJ1-2; TRBD1 might be the D (5 bases). The CDR3 has 17 amino acids. The germline CDR1 and CDR2 sequences are MNHNS and SASEGT. In nucleotides, the CDR3 is TGTGCCAGCAGTGGATACCTGGGGGACGGGGAAAACTATGGCTACGCCTTC. This encodes CASSGYLGDGENYGYAF.

This clonotype has at least ten counts. The V and J genes are TRBV29-1 and TRBJ1-1; D unresolved. CDR3 size: 10 residues. The V and J ends lost 2 bases and 5 bases respectively, with 3 bases between them. Germline values: CDR1 SQVTM, CDR2 ANQGSEA. The CDR3 DNA is TGCAGCGTTGAAAGTACTGAAGCTTTCTTT. Its protein product is CSVESTEAFF.

This clonotype has more than one count but fewer than ten. The rearrangement joins TRBV7-8 to TRBJ1-5; D is ambiguous. Trimming stripped 4 bases from V and 2 bases from J, with 9 bases between. Germline loops: CDR1 SGHVS, CDR2 FQNEAQ. The CDR3 covers 14 residues. The CDR3 is CASSYGPGNQPQHF. The CDR3 DNA follows: TGTGCCAGCAGCTACGGCCCCGGCAATCAGCCCCAGCATTTT.

This clonotype was counted only a few times. This rearrangement joins TRBV29-1 to TRBJ2-3; D uncertain. Looked up from germline, CDR1 is SQVTM and CDR2 is ANQGSEA. Trimming removed 6 bases from V and 0 bases from J, with 7 bases in between. The CDR3 is 12 residues long. The CDR3 DNA reads as TGCAGCGTCACGGTTAGCACAGATACGCAGTATTTT. It is translated as CSVTVSTDTQYF.

V is TRBV3-1 and J is TRBJ1-3; D is perhaps TRBD1 (5 bases). Between the trimmed V and J ends, which lost 4 bases and 2 bases, there was a span of 15 bases. CDR1 and CDR2 from the germline V gene are LGHDT and YNNKEL (reference sequence). This CDR3 is built from 16 residues. The chain's CDR3 is CASSLAQGRAGNTIYF. As DNA, the CDR3 is TGTGCCAGCAGCCTTGCCCAGGGCAGGGCTGGAAACACCATATATTTT. The complete variable domain, with remaining parts taken from reference TRBV3-1 and TRBJ1-3, reads DTAVSQTPKYLVTQMGNDKSIKCEQNLGHDTMYWYKQDSKKFLKIMFSYNNKELIINETVPNRFSPKSPDKAHLNLHINSLELGDSAVYFCASSLAQGRAGNTIYFGEGSWLTVV.

The chain combines TRBV29-1 with TRBJ2-7; 12 bases fit TRBD2. Germline trimming cut 7 bases from V and 0 bases from J; bases unmatched to any gene: 19. Germline V CDR1 and CDR2: SQVTM, ANQGSEA. CDR3 size: 19 residues. The CDR3 DNA reads TGCAGCGCTGACCACCGGACTAGCGGGGCCGTCCACTTCTCCTACGAGCAGTACTTC. Translating gives CSADHRTSGAVHFSYEQYF.

The rearrangement links TRBV6-6 to TRBJ2-3; D not certain. The germline gives CDR1 MNHNY, CDR2 SVGAGI (reference sequence). This CDR3 has 16 amino acids. Trimming stripped 7 bases from V and 5 bases from J, with 22 bases between. The CDR3 DNA sequence: TGTGCCAGCAACTCGGTTATTGCCTGGAGTGGAGATACGCAGTATTTT. Translating gives CASNSVIAWSGDTQYF.

J is TRBJ1-5 and V is TRBV9; 7 positions agree with TRBD1. V was clipped by 3 bases and J by 3 bases; unmatched bases: 3. The CDR3 sequence is 14 residues long. Per germline, CDR1 SGDLS and CDR2 YYNGEE. The CDR3: CASSAGTVNQPQHF. In DNA, the CDR3 is TGTGCCAGCAGCGCAGGGACAGTCAATCAGCCCCAGCATTTT.

J is TRBJ2-7 and V is TRBV4-1; D gene ambiguous. The germline V and J ends were trimmed by 3 bases and 6 bases, with 9 bases remaining between them. In germline, CDR1 is MGHRA, CDR2 YSYEKL. The CDR3 consists of 12 residues. The DNA for the CDR3 is TGCGCCAGCAGCCATCCTGGGGTCGAGCAGTACTTC. Its protein is CASSHPGVEQYF.

A few counts support this clonotype. The chain uses TRBV4-3 and TRBJ1-1; D perhaps matches TRBD1 (5 bases). This CDR3 is 16 amino acids long. Trimming stripped 1 base from V and 1 base from J, with 13 bases between. Looked up from germline, CDR1 is LGHNA and CDR2 is YSLEER. The CDR3 DNA sequence: TGCGCCAGCAGCCAAGTAGGGTACACAGGGAACACTGAAGCTTTCTTT. Translating it yields CASSQVGYTGNTEAFF.

This clonotype was observed a few times. Here the CDR3 DNA reads TGTGCCAGCAGCCCCCGGGACAGATGGACTGAAGCTTTCTTT. Amino acids: CASSPRDRWTEAFF. The chain joins TRBV7-3 to TRBJ1-1; 7 bases match TRBD1. V dropped 5 bases and J dropped 5; count of bases not matched to a gene: 8. The CDR3 runs 14 residues. Germline lookup yields CDR1 SGHTA and CDR2 FQGTGA.

The genes are TRBV4-3 and TRBJ2-1; D call uncertain. Germline V CDR1 and CDR2: LGHNA, YSLEER. The V and J ends lost 0 bases and 7 bases respectively, with 16 bases between them. The CDR3 contains 16 residues. The CDR3 bases are TGCGCCAGCAGCCAAGATCCGAACAGCCTAGGGAATGAGCAGTTCTTC. Amino acids: CASSQDPNSLGNEQFF.

This clonotype turned up a few times. The chain combines TRBV2 with TRBJ1-4; maybe TRBD1 (5 bases). Trimming removed 10 bases at V and 6 bases at J, with 15 bases between. The CDR3 runs 13 residues. CDR1 is SNHLY and CDR2 is FYNNEI in the germline V gene. Here the CDR3 DNA reads TGTGCCAACCTCCGGCGGGACGATGAAAAACTGTTTTTT. Translation gives CANLRRDDEKLFF.

V gene TRBV5-1 combines with J gene TRBJ2-3, with D uncertain. The CDR3 spans 15 residues. The germline V and J ends were trimmed by 3 bases and 0 bases, with 11 bases remaining between them. Germline lookup yields CDR1 SGHRS and CDR2 YFSETQ. Here the CDR3 DNA reads TGCGCCAGCAGCTCCCGGACCTTGAGCACAGATACGCAGTATTTT. It encodes CASSSRTLSTDTQYF.

This clonotype has more than one count but fewer than ten. CDR3 amino acids: CASRTPSGNTIYF. The CDR3 DNA is TGTGCCAGCAGGACCCCTTCTGGAAACACCATATATTTT. The rearrangement links TRBV6-6 to TRBJ1-3; D gene ambiguous. The CDR3 is 13 amino acids. Trimming pared 6 bases from V and 1 base from J, leaving 7 bases between. Germline V gene data show CDR1 as MNHNY and CDR2 as SVGAGI (reference sequence).

This clonotype showed up many times. The rearrangement links TRBV7-2 to TRBJ2-5, with 10 bases that match TRBD2. The CDR3 consists of 17 residues. Trimming cost V 1 base and J 4 bases; bases outside gene matches: 9. Germline V gives CDR1 SGHTA, CDR2 FQGNSA. CDR3 DNA: TGTGCCAGCAGCTTAGATCTTCGCCCTAGCGGGAGAGAGACCCAGTACTTC. Protein sequence: CASSLDLRPSGRETQYF.

This clonotype has more than one count but fewer than ten. The CDR3 DNA reads as TGTGCCAGCAGCCCGATACAGGGGGCGCGCATCTACGAGCAGTACTTC. Encoded protein: CASSPIQGARIYEQYF. The V call is TRBV7-9, the J call TRBJ2-5; 9 positions match TRBD1. The closer fit of TRBJ2-7 to the DNA end suggests the J call may be wrong. Germline CDR1 SEHNR, CDR2 FQNEAQ (reference sequence). There are 16 residues in the CDR3.

This clonotype was picked up a small number of times. The V call is TRBV5-1, the J call TRBJ2-2; D not resolved. Germline V gene lookup returns CDR1 SGHRS and CDR2 YFSETQ. CDR3 length: 16 amino acids. Deletions cut 4 bases from V and 1 base from J, with 14 bases between. This CDR3 is CASSIGSAGNTGELFF. The CDR3 DNA reads as TGCGCCAGCAGCATTGGATCGGCAGGGAACACCGGGGAGCTGTTTTTT.

The gene calls are TRBV3-1 and TRBJ2-3; D ambiguous. There are 16 residues in the CDR3. V lost 4 bases to trimming and J lost 3 bases, with 17 bases between them. Germline assignment: CDR1 LGHDT and CDR2 YNNKEL (reference sequence). As DNA, the CDR3 is TGTGCCAGCAGCCCGACACGGAGACTCACAACAGATACGCAGTATTTT. This gives the protein CASSPTRRLTTDTQYF.

This clonotype has only a few counts. At one of its ends the junction is not consistent with the germline gene, which may arise from a read error. The chain employs TRBV5-1 and TRBJ2-5, with D perhaps TRBD1 (5 bases). The end of the DNA fits TRBJ2-1 better, so the J call may be wrong. Germline lookup yields CDR1 SGHRS and CDR2 YFSETQ. The CDR3 has 15 residues. In DNA form, the CDR3 reads TGCGCCAGCAGCTCCAGCCAGGGCTCCTACAGTGAGCAGTTCTTC. Translated: CASSSSQGSYSEQFF.

The J gene is TRBJ2-3, the V gene TRBV4-3; D is unresolved. CDR1 LGHNA and CDR2 YSLEER come from the germline V gene. V lost 0 bases and J lost 6, with 16 bases in between. The CDR3 consists of 16 residues. The DNA of the CDR3 is TGCGCCAGCAGCCAAGACTTCCCTCCTTTTACGGATACGCAGTATTTT. Its translation: CASSQDFPPFTDTQYF.

This clonotype was detected only a few times. The CDR3 loop is CASRDRGGNEKLFF. The DNA of the CDR3 is TGTGCCAGTCGGGACAGGGGTGGTAATGAAAAACTGTTTTTT. The V call is TRBV2, the J call TRBJ1-4; TRBD1 matches at 10 bases. Trimming at V came to 9 bases and at J to 4 bases, leaving 5 bases not matched to a gene. This CDR3 is 14 amino acids long. CDR1 is SNHLY and CDR2 is FYNNEI in the germline V gene.

This clonotype was counted between two and nine times. This chain links TRBV20-1 with TRBJ2-3; 8 nucleotides match TRBD2. V dropped 4 bases and J dropped 4; count of bases not matched to a gene: 10. Germline V gives CDR1 DFQATT, CDR2 SNEGSKA (reference sequence). CDR3 length equals 15 residues. In DNA, the CDR3 is TGCAGTGCTATTGGTTTCCGGGAGGGCTCAGATACGCAGTATTTT. Protein: CSAIGFREGSDTQYF.

This clonotype was counted many times. This chain links TRBV7-2 with TRBJ2-3; D gene unclear. Trimming pared 2 bases from V and 5 bases from J, leaving 5 bases between. CDR1 and CDR2 from the germline V gene are SGHTA and FQGNSA. The CDR3 runs 12 residues. The CDR3 spells CASSLRVDTQYF. CDR3 nucleotide sequence: TGTGCCAGCAGCTTAAGAGTAGATACGCAGTATTTT.

This clonotype showed up many times. The chain has TRBV7-9 and TRBJ2-5, with 7 nucleotides matching TRBD2. Germline V gene sequence: CDR1 SEHNR, CDR2 FQNEAQ (reference sequence). CDR3 length equals 17 residues. V dropped 1 base and J dropped 2; count of bases not matched to a gene: 10. For the CDR3, the DNA is TGTGCCAGCAGCTTAGGAGCTCGGCTAGCGGCACAAGAGACCCAGTACTTC. This sequence encodes CASSLGARLAAQETQYF.

The gene calls are TRBV6-2 or TRBV6-3 and TRBJ1-1, with 8 bases lining up with TRBD1. J lost 0 bases, V lost 4 bases, and 13 bases had no gene match. CDR1 MNHEY and CDR2 SVGEGT come from the germline V gene. The CDR3 consists of 18 residues. CDR3 residues: CASSFSELTGAMNTEAFF. In DNA, the CDR3 is TGTGCCAGCAGTTTTTCGGAGTTGACAGGGGCCATGAACACTGAAGCTTTCTTT.